The 32 T cell receptor beta chains listed next were all sequenced from one sample in a study of radiation and T cells in renal cell carcinoma. The method was immunoSEQ multiplex PCR; TCRdb's version includes in-frame clones alone and lacks a portion of them. The sample lists 150,000 to 160,000 clones, roughly 90% occurring once. The time point was: blood 2 weeks post-SBRT. The treatment was: 15 Gy SBRT to primary tumor, nephrectomy 4 weeks later. The source was blood, collected from a patient whose treatment included radiotherapy and nephrectomy. These receptors originate from a woman between 50 and 59 years old with renal cell carcinoma.

The chain uses TRBV5-6 and TRBJ2-7; 11 nucleotides agree with TRBD1. Germline assignment: CDR1 SGHDT and CDR2 YYEEEE. Trimming removed 6 bases from V and 3 bases from J; junction bases left unmatched: 8. The CDR3 is 15 residues long. In DNA form, the CDR3 reads TGTGCCAGCATCCCACGGGGGACAGGGGGCTACGAGCAGTACTTC. Encoded protein: CASIPRGTGGYEQYF.

V gene TRBV6-6 combines with J gene TRBJ1-2, with D perhaps matching TRBD1 (5 bases). CDR3 length: 12 amino acids. V gave up 5 bases and J gave up 7 bases, with 11 bases separating them. Looked up from germline, CDR1 is MNHNY and CDR2 is SVGAGI (reference sequence). The CDR3 spells CASSGRGGGYTF. For the CDR3, the DNA is TGTGCCAGCAGTGGCCGGGGGGGTGGCTACACCTTC.

V usage is TRBV18 and J usage is TRBJ2-7; 12 nucleotides align to TRBD2. CDR1 is KGHSH, CDR2 LQKENI, per germline. Germline trimming cut 3 bases from V and 0 bases from J; bases unmatched to any gene: 6. The CDR3 consists of 17 residues. CDR3 sequence: CASSPRTSGVYSYEQYF. CDR3 coding DNA: TGTGCCAGCTCACCCAGGACTAGCGGGGTATACTCCTACGAGCAGTACTTC.

This chain connects TRBV9 to TRBJ1-1; no clear D gene. CDR3 length: 18 amino acids. Trimming removed 0 bases at V and 4 bases at J, with 22 bases between. The germline gives CDR1 SGDLS, CDR2 YYNGEE. The CDR3: CASSVGYSPSRSPTEAFF. CDR3 coding DNA: TGTGCCAGCAGCGTAGGGTACAGTCCGTCCCGATCCCCCACTGAAGCTTTCTTT.

This rearrangement joins TRBV11-1 to TRBJ2-3; 8 bases agree with TRBD1. Germline CDR1 SGHAT, CDR2 FQDESV (reference sequence). V was clipped by 2 bases and J by 4 bases; unmatched bases: 8. The CDR3 runs to 16 residues. The chain's CDR3 is CASSLRQGKPADTQYF. The CDR3 region has the DNA TGTGCCAGCAGCTTAAGACAGGGGAAACCTGCAGATACGCAGTATTTT.

The J gene is TRBJ2-5, the V gene TRBV29-1, with D perhaps matching TRBD1 or TRBD2 (5 bases each). V lost 7 bases to trimming and J lost 1 base, with 10 bases between them. Germline lookup yields CDR1 SQVTM and CDR2 ANQGSEA. The CDR3 runs to 12 residues. The CDR3 sequence is CSGGPGQETQYF. The CDR3 region has the DNA TGCAGCGGGGGACCCGGCCAAGAGACCCAGTACTTC.

This chain uses TRBV5-1 with TRBJ2-1, with D unclear. Germline values: CDR1 SGHRS, CDR2 YFSETQ. CDR3 length: 15 amino acids. Trimming removed 4 bases at V and 4 bases at J, with 15 bases between. CDR3 coding DNA: TGCGCCAGCAGCCCGACGGGCGATTCATACAATGAGCAGTTCTTC. It specifies CASSPTGDSYNEQFF.

The chain combines TRBV5-4 with TRBJ1-2; tentative D call: TRBD1 (5 bases). The length of the CDR3 is 14 residues. Germline V gives CDR1 SGHNT, CDR2 YYREEE (reference sequence). V lost 4 bases and J lost 3, with 13 bases in between. The CDR3 spells CASSLTGMDYGYTF. CDR3 sequence (DNA): TGTGCCAGCAGCCTCACAGGAATGGACTATGGCTACACCTTC.

The J gene is TRBJ1-2, the V gene TRBV2, with TRBD1 matching over 10 bases. The CDR3 consists of 13 residues. Germline V gives CDR1 SNHLY, CDR2 FYNNEI. Germline trimming cut 7 bases from V and 14 bases from J; bases unmatched to any gene: 13. As DNA, the CDR3 is TGTGCCAGCAAGAGGGACAGGGGCCTCTCGGTAACCTTC. This codes for CASKRDRGLSVTF.

The CDR3 here is CASSIQGGTEAFF. The CDR3 coding sequence is TGTGCCAGTAGTATCCAGGGAGGCACTGAAGCTTTCTTT. This chain links TRBV19 with TRBJ1-1; tentatively, D is TRBD1 (5 bases). The V gene lost 3 bases and the J gene lost 4 bases, with 9 bases spanning the gap. From germline, CDR1 is LNHDA and CDR2 SQIVND (reference sequence). The CDR3 runs 13 residues.

The table lists this clone with a count of one. This sequence joins TRBV20-1 and TRBJ1-2; maybe TRBD1 (5 bases). This CDR3 has 11 residues. V was shortened by 0 bases and J by 8 bases, with 7 bases between the two germline ends. Germline V lookup: CDR1 DFQATT, CDR2 SNEGSKA (reference sequence). The CDR3 nucleotides read TGCAGTGCTAGAGAAAGGGGCGGCTACACCTTC. It encodes CSARERGGYTF.

V and J are TRBV7-9 and TRBJ2-3, with D uncertain. With 5 bases removed from V and 4 bases from J, the gap between germline ends came to 13 bases. The CDR3 contains 14 residues. Germline CDR1 SEHNR, CDR2 FQNEAQ (reference sequence). DNA for the CDR3: TGTGCCAGCAGCCCACGTCTATGGCCAGATACGCAGTATTTT. Protein sequence: CASSPRLWPDTQYF. Supplemented by reference TRBV7-9 and TRBJ2-3, the full variable domain reads DTGVSQNPRHKITKRGQNVTFRCDPISEHNRLYWYRQTLGQGPEFLTYFQNEAQLEKSRLLSDRFSAERPKGSFSTLEIQRTEQGDSAMYLCASSPRLWPDTQYFGPGTRLTVL.

The chain combines TRBV13 with TRBJ2-1, with 8 bases lining up with TRBD2. Per the germline V gene, CDR1 is PRHDT and CDR2 is FYEKMQ (reference sequence). The CDR3 is made up of 16 amino acids. The V and J ends lost 2 bases and 4 bases, in that order; junction bases with no gene match: 7. The chain's CDR3 is CASSLFAGGLYNEQFF. As DNA, the CDR3 is TGTGCCAGCAGCTTATTCGCGGGGGGACTTTACAATGAGCAGTTCTTC.

This clone was detected once. The chain combines TRBV20-1 with TRBJ2-1; D gene ambiguous. Deletions cut 0 bases from V and 9 bases from J, with 6 bases between. CDR1 DFQATT and CDR2 SNEGSKA come from the germline V gene (reference sequence). The CDR3 runs 11 residues. In DNA, the CDR3 is TGCAGTGCTAGAGATTTGGGTGAGCAGTTCTTC. Protein product: CSARDLGEQFF.

The V and J genes are TRBV5-6 and TRBJ2-1; D not resolved. The CDR3 extends over 15 amino acids. Germline CDR1 SGHDT, CDR2 YYEEEE. V was trimmed by 2 bases and J by 3 bases, leaving 12 bases between them. The CDR3 sequence: CASSLITGFYNEQFF. The CDR3 DNA is TGTGCCAGCAGCTTAATCACGGGCTTCTACAATGAGCAGTTCTTC.

The chain combines TRBV9 with TRBJ2-7; maybe TRBD2 (6 bases). CDR3 size: 15 residues. CDR1 is SGDLS and CDR2 is YYNGEE in the germline V gene. V lost 3 bases and J lost 0, with 13 bases in between. The CDR3 sequence is CASSASSASSYEQYF. As DNA, the CDR3 is TGTGCCAGCAGCGCTTCTAGCGCCAGCTCCTACGAGCAGTACTTC.

The genes are TRBV4-2 and TRBJ2-3, with 7 nucleotides matching TRBD1. Losses at the gene ends were 4 bases for V and 4 bases for J; bases not matched to a gene: 8. The CDR3 consists of 15 residues. Germline CDR1 and CDR2: LGHNA and YNFKEQ. The chain's CDR3 is CASSLRQGEADTQYF. The CDR3 DNA reads as TGTGCCAGCAGCCTCCGACAGGGTGAGGCAGATACGCAGTATTTT.

This clone was counted a few times. The chain is built from TRBV4-1 and TRBJ1-5; no clear D. V shed 3 bases and J shed 4 bases, with 16 bases lying between them. The CDR3 consists of 16 residues. CDR1 is MGHRA, CDR2 YSYEKL, per germline. The CDR3 DNA follows: TGCGCCAGCAGCCAGTGGCCGACTGAGGGAAATCAGCCCCAGCATTTT. Translation gives CASSQWPTEGNQPQHF.

The J gene is TRBJ1-4, the V gene TRBV18; D call uncertain. Germline-derived CDR1 and CDR2 are KGHSH and LQKENI. Trimming left V 3 bases short and J 8 bases short, with 13 bases between. The CDR3 spans 14 residues. The DNA of the CDR3 is TGTGCCAGCTCACCGTCCTTCCCGAGGGAAAAACTGTTTTTT. Its translation: CASSPSFPREKLFF.

The rearrangement uses TRBV6-5 and TRBJ2-2, with D perhaps being TRBD1 or TRBD2 (5 bases each). Germline CDR1 reads MNHEY; CDR2 reads SVGAGI. The CDR3 is 14 amino acids. V was shortened by 3 bases and J by 7 bases, with 12 bases between the two germline ends. CDR3 sequence reads: CASSYEGDGGELFF. Here the CDR3 DNA reads TGTGCCAGCAGTTATGAAGGGGACGGCGGGGAGCTGTTTTTT.

V gene TRBV15 combines with J gene TRBJ1-2; maybe TRBD1 (6 bases). Germline V gene sequence: CDR1 LNHNV, CDR2 YYDKDF (reference sequence). The CDR3 is 16 residues long. Trimming stripped 0 bases from V and 2 bases from J, with 13 bases between. As DNA, the CDR3 is TGTGCCACCAGCAGAGATCGGGGGCCCAGAAACTATGGCTACACCTTC. As protein: CATSRDRGPRNYGYTF.

The chain has TRBV7-2 and TRBJ2-7, with D unresolved. V lost 6 bases to trimming and J lost 6 bases, with 15 bases between them. Per the germline V gene, CDR1 is SGHTA and CDR2 is FQGNSA. CDR3 length: 13 amino acids. The CDR3 DNA is TGTGCCAGCAGATGGACGCGCTACGCCGAGCAGTACTTC. Translating it yields CASRWTRYAEQYF.

This clone has just one count. The chain couples TRBV4-2 to TRBJ2-1; possibly TRBD2 for D (8 bases). Germline V lookup: CDR1 LGHNA, CDR2 YNFKEQ. The CDR3 runs 16 residues. V lost 0 bases to trimming and J lost 6 bases, with 15 bases between them. CDR3 sequence reads: CASSQEGTAGANEQFF. CDR3 bases: TGTGCCAGCAGCCAAGAAGGGACAGCGGGGGCCAATGAGCAGTTCTTC.

This chain uses TRBV7-2 with TRBJ1-1; possible D gene TRBD1, 6 bases. There are 14 residues in the CDR3. CDR1 is SGHTA, CDR2 FQGNSA, per germline. The V and J ends lost 10 bases and 2 bases respectively, with 17 bases between them. DNA for the CDR3: TGTGCCAACAGACGGGACACGGGTAACACTGAAGCTTTCTTT. Its protein is CANRRDTGNTEAFF.

This sequence joins TRBV7-9 and TRBJ2-1, with a possible D match to TRBD1 (6 bases). The CDR3 contains 15 residues. Germline V lookup: CDR1 SEHNR, CDR2 FQNEAQ (reference sequence). V dropped 2 bases and J dropped 1 base, with 9 bases sitting between them. The CDR3 nucleotides are TGTGCCAGCAGCTTATTAGGGGGATCCTACAATGAGCAGTTCTTC. Its protein is CASSLLGGSYNEQFF.

This chain links TRBV4-3 with TRBJ1-2; D possibly corresponds to TRBD1 (5 bases). The CDR3 runs 13 residues. Trimming removed 1 base at V and 7 bases at J, with 10 bases between. Germline-derived CDR1 and CDR2 are LGHNA and YSLEER. The CDR3 DNA follows: TGCGCCAGCAGCCAAGCGGGGCGGGGTGGCTACACCTTC. This codes for CASSQAGRGGYTF.

The V call is TRBV5-5, the J call TRBJ1-5; D gene ambiguous. V shed 5 bases and J shed 6 bases, with 18 bases lying between them. In germline, CDR1 is SGHKS, CDR2 YYEKEE (reference sequence). The CDR3 has 15 residues. The CDR3: CASRFSDSPAQPQHF. The DNA for the CDR3 is TGTGCCAGCAGATTTTCCGATTCTCCAGCTCAGCCCCAGCATTTT.

The chain is built from TRBV25-1 and TRBJ2-5, with 8 bases fitting TRBD2. Germline assignment: CDR1 MGHDK and CDR2 SYGVNS. V lost 1 base, J lost 5 bases, and 9 bases stayed unmatched. This CDR3 is 16 amino acids long. CDR3 amino acids: CASSEFGAGDQETQYF. Written as DNA, the CDR3 is TGTGCCAGCAGTGAATTTGGAGCGGGGGATCAGGAGACCCAGTACTTC.

The chain uses TRBV5-4 and TRBJ2-6, with a weak D call TRBD1 (5 bases). CDR1 and CDR2 (germline): SGHNT, YYREEE (reference sequence). This CDR3 is 15 amino acids long. V was cut by 1 base and J by 2 bases, with 7 bases left in between. Here the CDR3 DNA reads TGTGCCAGCAGCTTGCCAGGGCCTGGGGCCAACGTCCTGACTTTC. Its protein product is CASSLPGPGANVLTF.

The chain uses TRBV18 and TRBJ1-1; tentative D call: TRBD1 (5 bases). The germline gives CDR1 KGHSH, CDR2 LQKENI. The CDR3 is 14 amino acids. The V and J ends lost 2 bases and 3 bases respectively, with 10 bases between them. CDR3 bases: TGTGCCAGCTCACCAGACAGAGCGCACACTGAAGCTTTCTTT. This sequence encodes CASSPDRAHTEAFF.

This chain links TRBV2 with TRBJ1-5; D remains ambiguous. The CDR3 extends over 15 amino acids. V lost 3 bases, J lost 1 base, and 10 bases lay in between. Germline V lookup: CDR1 SNHLY, CDR2 FYNNEI. In nucleotides, the CDR3 is TGTGCCAGCAGTGACCGCGGAGGGAGCAATCAGCCCCAGCATTTT. Protein: CASSDRGGSNQPQHF.

This chain joins TRBV7-8 and TRBJ1-4; D not certain. The CDR3 contains 15 residues. Looked up from germline, CDR1 is SGHVS and CDR2 is FQNEAQ. V gave up 3 bases and J gave up 0 bases, with 8 bases separating them. The CDR3 loop reads CASSFVSATNEKLFF. DNA of the CDR3: TGTGCCAGCAGCTTTGTGTCGGCAACTAATGAAAAACTGTTTTTT.